This paragraph reports one T cell receptor (beta chain). Sequencing used immunoSEQ multiplex PCR; TCRdb keeps in-frame clones, though not all of them. This sample yields tens of thousands of clones, of which 85% to 90% are seen a single time; around 1.3% belongs to the top ten. This sample is part of a study of control samples from healthy donors and cancer patients. The clonotype originates from a woman aged 50 to 65 in good health. Sequencing was performed on blood.

As DNA, the CDR3 is TGTGCCAGTAAGACACTATCAAGCACAGATACGCAGTATTTT. This codes for CASKTLSSTDTQYF. V gene TRBV19 combines with J gene TRBJ2-3; no clear D gene. Looked up from germline, CDR1 is LNHDA and CDR2 is SQIVND (reference sequence). V lost 7 bases and J 0 bases, leaving 11 bases between the germline ends. The CDR3 consists of 14 residues. Full variable domain (missing parts from reference TRBV19 and TRBJ2-3): DGGITQSPKYLFRKEGQNVTLSCEQNLNHDAMYWYRQDPGQGLRLIYYSQIVNDFQKGDIAEGYSVSREKKESFPLTVTSAQKNPTAFYLCASKTLSSTDTQYFGPGTRLTVL.